The source of this TCR beta chain is a study of cytomegalovirus exposure and HLA in healthy donors. Whole-study results and caveats: By a later analysis, the bulk of CMV-associated TCR beta chains appeared HLA-restricted. The classifier reportedly diagnosed cytomegalovirus status with high specificity and sensitivity.

The PCR made use of 60 Vbeta and 13 Jbeta primers. Here immunoSEQ multiplex PCR was the method, and the copy in TCRdb shows in-frame clones only, minus some. The sample shows about 170,000 clones, roughly 85% of them seen only once. Remarks on this clone: The antigen is not known.

This sequence originates from a man aged 25-45 years in good health and CMV-seropositive. The sequencing input was PBMCs.

The CDR3 protein is CASSQGTAGASPGETQYF. CDR3 nucleotide sequence: TGCGCCAGCAGCCAAGGAACAGCGGGAGCCTCTCCGGGAGAGACCCAGTACTTC. V gene TRBV4-1 combines with J gene TRBJ2-5, with TRBD2 identical over 8 bases. The V gene's germline CDR1 is MGHRA and CDR2 YSYEKL. The CDR3 is made up of 18 amino acids. V trimming: 1 base; J trimming: 4 bases; junction bases outside the gene matches: 14.